The present TCR beta chain was sequenced within a study of lymphopenia after photon versus proton radiotherapy. Regarding the study as a whole: A bigger post-nadir fall in TCR diversity correlated inversely with survival time in deceased patients. After the lymphocyte nadir, photon-treated repertoires showed oligoclonal expansion, especially of CD8+ Temra cells. Photon-treated patients lost naive T cells and TCR diversity; proton-treated stayed stable. Authors raise, but do not show, better survival with proton therapy.

Libraries were prepared by immunoSEQ multiplex PCR; TCRdb keeps only in-frame clonotypes and omits some of them. The table records about 26,000 clones, 85% to 90% of them present only once. As for this clone: What it recognizes is unknown.

The CDR3 has 15 residues. Germline V lookup: CDR1 SGHNT, CDR2 YENEEA. V was trimmed by 0 bases and J by 12 bases, leaving 18 bases between them. This TCR was sampled from a man aged 25 to 40 with gastric cancer. The input for sequencing was peripheral blood, taken from a patient treated with photon-based radiotherapy. The rearrangement joins TRBV11-3 to TRBJ2-1; possibly TRBD2 for D (5 bases). CDR3 region: CASSLDRDSGGGQFF. CDR3 nucleotides: TGTGCCAGCAGCTTAGATCGGGATTCGGGCGGTGGGCAGTTCTTC. Full variable domain (rest looked up from reference TRBV11-3 and TRBJ2-1): EAGVVQSPRYKIIEKKQPVAFWCNPISGHNTLYWYLQNLGQGPELLIRYENEEAVDDSQLPKDRFSAERLKGVDSTLKIQPAELGDSAVYLCASSLDRDSGGGQFFGPGTRLTVL.